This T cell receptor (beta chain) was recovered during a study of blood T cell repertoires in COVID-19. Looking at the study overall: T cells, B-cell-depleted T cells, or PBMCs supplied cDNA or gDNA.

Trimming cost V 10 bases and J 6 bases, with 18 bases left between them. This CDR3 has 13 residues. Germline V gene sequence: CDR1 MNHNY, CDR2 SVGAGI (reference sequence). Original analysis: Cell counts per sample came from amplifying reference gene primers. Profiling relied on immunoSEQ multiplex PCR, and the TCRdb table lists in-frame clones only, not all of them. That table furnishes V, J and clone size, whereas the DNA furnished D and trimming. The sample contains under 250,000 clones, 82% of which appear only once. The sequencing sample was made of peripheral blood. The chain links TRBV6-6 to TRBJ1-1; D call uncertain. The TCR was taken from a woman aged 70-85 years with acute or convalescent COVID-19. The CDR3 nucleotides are TGTGCCACCGTACAGCTAACGGTTTCTGAAGCTTTCTTT. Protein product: CATVQLTVSEAFF.